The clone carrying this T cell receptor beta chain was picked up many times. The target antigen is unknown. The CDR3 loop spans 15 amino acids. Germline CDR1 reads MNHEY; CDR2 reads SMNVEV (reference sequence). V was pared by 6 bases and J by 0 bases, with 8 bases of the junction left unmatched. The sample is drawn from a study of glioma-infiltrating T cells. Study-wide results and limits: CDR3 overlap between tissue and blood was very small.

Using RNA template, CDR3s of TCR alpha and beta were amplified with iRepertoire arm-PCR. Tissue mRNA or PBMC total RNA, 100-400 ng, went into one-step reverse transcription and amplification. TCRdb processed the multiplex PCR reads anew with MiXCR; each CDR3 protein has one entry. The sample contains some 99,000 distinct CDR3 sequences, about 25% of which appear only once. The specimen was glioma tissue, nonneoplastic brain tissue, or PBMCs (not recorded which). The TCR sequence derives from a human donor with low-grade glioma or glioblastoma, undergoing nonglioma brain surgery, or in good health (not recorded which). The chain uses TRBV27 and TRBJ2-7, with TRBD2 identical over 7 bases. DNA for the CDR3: TGTGCCAGCAGCCGCGGGAGCCTGAGCTCCTACGAGCAGTACTTC. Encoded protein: CASSRGSLSSYEQYF.